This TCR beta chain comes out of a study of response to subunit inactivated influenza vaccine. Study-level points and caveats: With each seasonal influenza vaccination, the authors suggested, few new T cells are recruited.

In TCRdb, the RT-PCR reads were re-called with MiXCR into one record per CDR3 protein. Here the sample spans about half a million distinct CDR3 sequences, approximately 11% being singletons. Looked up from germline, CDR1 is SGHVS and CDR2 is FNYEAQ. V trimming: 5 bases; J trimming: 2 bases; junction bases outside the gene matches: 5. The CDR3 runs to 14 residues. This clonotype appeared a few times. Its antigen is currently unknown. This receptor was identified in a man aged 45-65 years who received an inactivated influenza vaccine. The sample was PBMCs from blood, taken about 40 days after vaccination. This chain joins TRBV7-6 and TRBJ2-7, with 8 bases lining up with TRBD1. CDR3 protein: CASSRKTGAYEQYF. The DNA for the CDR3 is TGTGCCAGCAGCAGAAAGACAGGGGCCTACGAGCAGTACTTC.